Listed below are T cell receptor beta chains from one sample, sequenced in a study of T-cell memory formation after mild COVID-19. TCRdb reprocessed the 5' RACE reads with MiXCR, giving one entry per CDR3 protein. The sample records 25,000 to 35,000 distinct CDR3 sequences, 20% to 25% being singletons. Sequenced sample: PBMCs or a T cell subset sorted from them (not recorded which). The receptors were gathered from an adult who had mild COVID-19 (a few samples of this study predate the infection). Cell type and time point are not known. Each CDR3 is given with its conserved first and last residue.

>TRBV7-9|TRBJ1-1
CASSPYAISGQGAQRTEAFF
>TRBV5-4|TRBJ2-2
CASSRPGQGNTGELFF
>TRBV15|TRBJ2-1
CATSSGGRAIYEQFF
>TRBV15|TRBJ2-7
CATGRGGKSYEQYF
>TRBV12-3/TRBV12-4|TRBJ2-3
CASSPSTDTQYF
>TRBV30|TRBJ1-2
CAWIRPQAIYGYTF
>TRBV12-3/TRBV12-4|TRBJ1-4
CASSLAGTVDWELFF
>TRBV4-2|TRBJ2-1
CATGTSGGSSYNEQFF
>TRBV14|-
CASSQGLAGGLTSTYEQYF
>TRBV7-2|TRBJ2-3
CASSLGKITDTQYF
>TRBV7-2|TRBJ2-3
CASSLVQLAGVSTDTQYF
>TRBV20-1|TRBJ1-2
CSARDGYGYTF
>TRBV29-1|TRBJ1-5
CSVALQGSNQPQHF
>TRBV10-3|TRBJ2-5
CAISAGGAQETQYF
>TRBV13|TRBJ2-4
CASSPGTPGNIQYF
>TRBV29-1|TRBJ2-2
CSVTRGAGELFF
>TRBV5-1|TRBJ1-2
CASSGGQPDRGTGYTF
>TRBV5-8|TRBJ1-6
CASSPVGGQDNSPLHF
>TRBV5-1|TRBJ2-7
CASSLRSPRQGHYEQYF
>TRBV30|TRBJ2-3
CAWSRGSVSTDTQYF
>TRBV29-1|TRBJ1-1
CSGDKNTEAFF
>TRBV5-1|-
CASRPGRAVRYGYTF
>TRBV7-9|TRBJ2-7
CASSFKSFDRHYHYEQYF
>TRBV20-1|TRBJ2-1
CSAGGLSYNEQFF
>TRBV4-2|TRBJ2-5
CASSQEITGYQETQYF
>TRBV12-3/TRBV12-4|TRBJ2-5
CASSQGTGRFRNQETQYF
>TRBV12-3/TRBV12-4|TRBJ1-1
CASSWVGVDTEAFF
>TRBV20-1|TRBJ1-1
CSALEGGFGEAFF
>TRBV5-5|TRBJ1-2
CASSLGRQGYGYTF
>TRBV5-1|TRBJ2-7
CASSLRTGEAYYEQYF
>TRBV15|TRBJ2-1
CATSRDLAGPYNEQFF
>TRBV5-1|TRBJ2-1
CASSLADGRLNEQFF
>TRBV20-1|TRBJ2-7
CSASKGVGAEQYF
>TRBV6-1|TRBJ1-5
CASTTAGASNQPQHF
>TRBV10-3|TRBJ2-3
CAISDVGRGTDTQYF
>TRBV4-1|TRBJ1-1
CASSQVQRNTEAFF
>TRBV7-9|TRBJ2-7
CASSFDGTYEQYF
>TRBV2|TRBJ1-2
CASSEAVYRNYGYTF
>TRBV10-3|TRBJ2-4
CAISRDLNIQYF
>TRBV24-1|TRBJ2-3
CATSDLRQDTDTQYF
>TRBV4-3|TRBJ1-1
CASSWRRDSTEAFF
>TRBV3-1|TRBJ2-5
CASSQVPRGPQYF
>TRBV7-6|TRBJ2-2
CASSGTGELFF
>TRBV7-2|TRBJ1-6
CASSRLQGGSSPLHF
>TRBV7-2|TRBJ1-2
CASSLAAGTNYGYTF
>TRBV12-3/TRBV12-4|TRBJ2-7
CASSLSPAGTGYF
>TRBV6-2/TRBV6-3|TRBJ2-1
CASSYSRAGVEEQFF
>TRBV25-1|TRBJ1-2
CASNPGSGGYGYTF
>TRBV6-1|TRBJ1-6
CASSESLSPLHF
>TRBV18|TRBJ2-7
CASSPTGIVAAYEQYF
>TRBV11-2|TRBJ2-1
CASSPTSGVYNEQFF
>TRBV5-1|TRBJ2-3
CASSLVPRGGGDTQYF
>TRBV4-3|TRBJ2-7
CASSQVPGQGEYF
>TRBV9|TRBJ2-2
CASSPARGGPGELFF